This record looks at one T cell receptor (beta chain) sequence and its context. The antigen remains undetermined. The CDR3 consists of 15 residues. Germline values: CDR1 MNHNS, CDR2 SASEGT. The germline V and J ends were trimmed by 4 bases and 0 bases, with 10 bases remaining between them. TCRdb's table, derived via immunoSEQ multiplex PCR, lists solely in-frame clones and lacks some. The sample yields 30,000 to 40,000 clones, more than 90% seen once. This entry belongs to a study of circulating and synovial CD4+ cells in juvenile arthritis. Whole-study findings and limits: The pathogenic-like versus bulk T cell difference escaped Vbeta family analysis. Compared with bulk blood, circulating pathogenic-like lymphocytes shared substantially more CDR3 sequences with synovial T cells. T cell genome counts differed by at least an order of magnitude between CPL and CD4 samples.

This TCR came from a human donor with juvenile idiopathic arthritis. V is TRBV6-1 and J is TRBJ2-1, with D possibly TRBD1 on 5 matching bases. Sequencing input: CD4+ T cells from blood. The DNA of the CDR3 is TGTGCCAGCAGTGCGGACACATTCTCCTACAATGAGCAGTTCTTC. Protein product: CASSADTFSYNEQFF.